Sequencing of this T cell receptor beta chain was carried out in a study of chemoradiotherapy in HPV16-positive cancers. The repertoire was sequenced with immunoSEQ multiplex PCR; TCRdb's copy has only in-frame clones and lacks some. The top ten hold around 15% of the sample, which has roughly 5,200 clones, 65% to 80% seen once. Trimming shortened V by 2 bases and J by 4 bases, and 8 bases separated the two germline ends. Per the germline V gene, CDR1 is MGHDK and CDR2 is SYGVNS. The CDR3 is 13 residues long. The V call is TRBV25-1, the J call TRBJ1-1; TRBD1 might be the D (5 bases). This clonotype originated in a human donor with HPV-associated anogenital cancer. This specimen was tumor tissue, taken from a patient who underwent chemoradiotherapy. In DNA, the CDR3 is TGTGCCAGCAGTGAACCCGGGGGCACTGAAGCTTTCTTT. Its translation: CASSEPGGTEAFF. Looking up the rest from reference TRBV25-1 and TRBJ1-1 gives the full variable domain: EADIYQTPRYLVIGTGKKITLECSQTMGHDKMYWYQQDPGMELHLIHYSYGVNSTEKGDLSSESTVSRIRTEHFPLTLESARPSHTSQYLCASSEPGGTEAFFGQGTRLTVV.